There are many counts of the clone carrying this T cell receptor (beta chain). The antigen is not known. None of the patients had undergone any treatment ahead of thyroid surgery. The entry originates in a study of metastatic and nonmetastatic thyroid tumors. As for the study in general: Repertoires of blood and of tissue (tumor or nodule) from malignant and benign thyroid patients were compared.

Points from the study as a whole: Malignant thyroid tumors reportedly had TCR beta diversity that was significantly higher than in benign nodules, in blood and tumor.

As handled by the study authors: Clinicopathological groups supplied CDR3 differences that were used to build a distant-metastasis classifier for papillary thyroid cancer. TCRdb reanalyzed the PCR reads with MiXCR. TCRdb, not the original authors, processed these V and J calls. The sample has approximately 25,000 clones; about 26% are singletons. Germline CDR1 is LNHDA and CDR2 is SQIVND (reference sequence). The CDR3 has 14 residues. The V end was cut by 4 bases, the J end by 0 bases, with 7 bases between. Sequences were obtained from blood. The rearrangement joins TRBV19 to TRBJ1-5; D is possibly TRBD1 (5 bases). The sequence came from a male donor with papillary thyroid cancer or a benign thyroid nodule (not recorded which). Some clones in this sample may be carry-over from other donors' samples. In nucleotides, the CDR3 is TGTGCCAGTAGTAGCGGGGCTAGCAATCAGCCCCAGCATTTT. Amino acids: CASSSGASNQPQHF.